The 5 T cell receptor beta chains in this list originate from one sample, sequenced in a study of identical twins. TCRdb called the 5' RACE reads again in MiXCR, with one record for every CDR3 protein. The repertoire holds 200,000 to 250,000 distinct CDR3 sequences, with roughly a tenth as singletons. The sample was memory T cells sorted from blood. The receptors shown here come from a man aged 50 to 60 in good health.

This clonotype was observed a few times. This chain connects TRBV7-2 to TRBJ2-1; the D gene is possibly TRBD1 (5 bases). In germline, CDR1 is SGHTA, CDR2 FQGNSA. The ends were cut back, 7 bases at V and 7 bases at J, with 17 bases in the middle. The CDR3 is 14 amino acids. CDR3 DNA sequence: TGTGCCAGCAAACCAACACACTCAGGGAATGAGCAGTTCTTC. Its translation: CASKPTHSGNEQFF.

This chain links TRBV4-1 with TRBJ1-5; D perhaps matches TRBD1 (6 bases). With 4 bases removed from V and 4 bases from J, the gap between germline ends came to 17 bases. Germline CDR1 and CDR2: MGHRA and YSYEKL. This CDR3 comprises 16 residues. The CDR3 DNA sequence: TGCGCCAGCAGCCCCTCCTTGGGGCAGGGGAATCAGCCCCAGCATTTT. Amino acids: CASSPSLGQGNQPQHF.

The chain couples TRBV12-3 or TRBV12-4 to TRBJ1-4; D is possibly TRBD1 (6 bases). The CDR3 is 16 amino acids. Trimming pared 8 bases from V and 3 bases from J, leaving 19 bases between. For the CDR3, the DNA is TGTGCCAGCCAGCGCACAAGGGGGGACCCTAATGAAAAACTGTTTTTT. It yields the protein CASQRTRGDPNEKLFF.

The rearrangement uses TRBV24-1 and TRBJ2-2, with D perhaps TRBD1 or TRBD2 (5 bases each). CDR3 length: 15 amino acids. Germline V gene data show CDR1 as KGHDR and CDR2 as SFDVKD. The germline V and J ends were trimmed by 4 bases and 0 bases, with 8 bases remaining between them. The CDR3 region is CATSDSGPNTGELFF. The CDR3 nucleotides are TGTGCCACCAGTGACTCGGGGCCGAACACCGGGGAGCTGTTTTTT.

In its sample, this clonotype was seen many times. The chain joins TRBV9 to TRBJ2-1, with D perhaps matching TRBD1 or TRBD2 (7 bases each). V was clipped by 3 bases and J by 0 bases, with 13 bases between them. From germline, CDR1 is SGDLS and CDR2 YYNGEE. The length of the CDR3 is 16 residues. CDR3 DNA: TGTGCCAGCAGCGGGAGCGGGACAGTCTCCTACAATGAGCAGTTCTTC. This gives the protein CASSGSGTVSYNEQFF. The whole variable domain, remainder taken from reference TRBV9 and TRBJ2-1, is DSGVTQTPKHLITATGQRVTLRCSPRSGDLSVYWYQQSLDQGLQFLIQYYNGEERAKGNILERFSAQQFPDLHSELNLSSLELGDSALYFCASSGSGTVSYNEQFFGPGTRLTVL.